This T cell receptor beta chain was sequenced during a study of T cell responses to AZD1222 COVID-19 vaccine (dated by TCRdb to about 2021). For the wider study: AZD1222 recipients with second doses at about 4 weeks or about 12 weeks were pooled, because spike-specific TCR depth and breadth did not differ between schedules. Trial participants were enrolled by age into subgroups of 18-55, 56-69 and 70-plus years, and 148, 28 and 57 TCR-sequenced participants, respectively, were included in these subgroups. TCR sequencing was performed for 230 to 250 trial participants, of whom approximately 200 were given two doses of AZD1222 and about 25 were given two doses of MenACWY control vaccine. Study-level results and caveats: Spike-specific TCR breadth and depth rose significantly after two AZD1222 doses compared with day 0 and with MenACWY recipients. Conclusions about previously exposed vaccinees are limited because only six or seven AZD1222 recipients were SARS-CoV-2 seropositive at baseline. Reportedly, almost half of the unique spike-specific TCRs recognized epitopes lying outside the regions that are mutated in the B.1.351 and B.1.1.7 variants. Because no day 14 peak-response samples were available, the repertoires could be characterized only after the peak T cell response. The vaccine-associated CD4 TCRs covered the entire spike protein, and the dominant responses fell in regions 160-218 and 743-854. Most participants were white British and females outnumbered males, and the authors suggested that clonal diversity may have been underestimated. The 56-69-year group was small, and its depth increase did not reach significance, likely because of low power.

Reading the label with the study, this specimen's time point is: baseline before first vaccination. Vaccinee samples came from UK trials COV001 and COV002, including a single-blind randomized controlled phase 2/3 trial of AZD1222 (ChAdOx1 nCoV-19) in healthy adults. For TCRbeta chain sequencing, PBMC samples from trial participants were taken at day 0 and at day 28 after the second dose. As regards this clone: The antigen this receptor binds is unknown. Per-base quality was not reported, and no clone a single base away is much larger than it.

The CDR3 measures 14 amino acids from cysteine to phenylalanine. Just CDR3 DNA is preserved here, 42 bases in frame from base 1. Unmatched junction bases come to 2, with V trimmed by 5 bases and J by 5 bases. CDR1 SGHDN and CDR2 FVKESK were looked up in the germline V gene. The CDR3 regions of human TCRbeta chains were analyzed by immunosequencing. The authors' pipeline ran thus. Repertoire TCRs were matched against a reference library of SARS-CoV-2-specific TCRs generated with the MIRA antigen-specificity platform. Breadth was defined as the fraction of unique TCRs that were SARS-CoV-2-associated. Depth was defined as the fraction of total T cells that were SARS-CoV-2-associated. Using the MIRA data, every spike-specific TCR was mapped to the spike region that the TCR reacted to and assigned to either a CD4 or a CD8 class. Log10-transformed breadth and depth values were compared by one-way ANOVA with Sidak's multiple comparisons tests. In its TCRdb copy, this immuneACCESS table keeps in-frame sequences only and misses some clones. Where compared with another copy, unresolved V genes explain less than half of these, and the others have no known cause. The V and J calls and the clone size are those of that table, but D and trimming were determined from the DNA. This sample lists about 140,000 clones; 90% were detected once. Around 1.6% of the sample goes to the ten largest clones.

This material consisted of peripheral blood, taken on day 0 of AZD1222 vaccination. The receptor was derived from an adult in good health. This chain is built from TRBV14 and TRBJ1-5, and TRBD1 aligns with 11 junction nucleotides. This receptor carries the CDR3 CASSWDRGYQPQHF. The base sequence is TGTGCCAGCAGCTGGGACAGGGGGTATCAGCCCCAGCATTTT.